These 9 T cell receptor beta chains originate from one sample sequenced in a study of early T cells in non-severe SARS-CoV-2 infection (dated by TCRdb to the early 2020s). Receptors were amplified or captured by 5' RACE. TCRdb records NextSeq 500 as the sequencer. TCRdb reanalyzed the raw reads on its own, using fastp at Q25 for trimming and MiXCR for clone calling, and kept in-frame beta chains. Every distinct CDR3 protein forms one entry, paired with its most common genes and DNA. The sample has nearly 60,000 distinct CDR3 sequences on record, 9.5% to 15% of them singletons. More than 8.5% of the sample is in the top ten clones. Sequencing input: whole blood. The receptor source for this set is an adult who was a healthcare worker with PCR-confirmed SARS-CoV-2 infection or an uninfected control (not recorded which).

The chain carries TRBV7-9 and TRBJ2-5; no reliable D call. This CDR3 region has 11 residues. Germline V lookup: CDR1 SEHNR, CDR2 FQNEAQ (reference sequence). The germline V and J ends were trimmed by 5 bases and 6 bases, with 7 bases remaining between them. The CDR3 sequence: CASSRRQTQYF. Here the CDR3 DNA reads TGTGCCAGCAGCCGACGTCAGACCCAGTACTTC. Filled out from reference TRBV7-9 and TRBJ2-5, the complete variable domain reads DTGVSQNPRHKITKRGQNVTFRCDPISEHNRLYWYRQTLGQGPEFLTYFQNEAQLEKSRLLSDRFSAERPKGSFSTLEIQRTEQGDSAMYLCASSRRQTQYFGPGTRLLVL.

The genes are TRBV28 and TRBJ1-2; 7 bases are shared with TRBD1. The germline CDR1 and CDR2 sequences are MDHEN and SYDVKM. The CDR3 spans 14 residues. With V trimmed by 7 bases and J by 2 bases, 7 bases remained unmatched. CDR3 sequence: CASTPTGRNYGYTF. Here the CDR3 DNA reads TGTGCCAGCACCCCGACAGGGAGGAACTATGGCTACACCTTC.

This clonotype was picked up a small number of times. The V gene is TRBV20-1, the J gene TRBJ2-5, with a possible D match to TRBD1 (5 bases). Trimming removed 0 bases from V and 4 bases from J, with 12 bases in between. In germline, CDR1 is DFQATT, CDR2 SNEGSKA (reference sequence). This CDR3 has 14 amino acids. CDR3 amino acids: CSARDRVRVETQYF. Here the CDR3 DNA reads TGCAGTGCTAGAGATCGGGTCAGGGTAGAGACCCAGTACTTC.

This clonotype was detected many times. This chain joins TRBV7-2 and TRBJ2-1, with 10 bases aligning to TRBD2. With 5 bases clipped from V and 6 bases from J, the junction kept 10 bases outside the gene matches. The length of the CDR3 is 16 residues. The V gene's germline CDR1 is SGHTA and CDR2 FQGNSA. The CDR3 DNA reads as TGTGCCAGCAGCACGCAAGCGGGAGGGCAGGGCAATGAGCAGTTCTTC. This translates into CASSTQAGGQGNEQFF.

The chain employs TRBV9 and TRBJ2-5; D remains unclear. This CDR3 spans 13 amino acids. The V end lost 0 bases, the J end lost 3 bases, and 6 bases lay between the germline ends. From germline, CDR1 is SGDLS and CDR2 YYNGEE. Here the CDR3 DNA reads TGTGCCAGCAGCGTAGCATCGGAAGAGACCCAGTACTTC. Its translation: CASSVASEETQYF.

This clonotype was counted at least ten times. This sequence joins TRBV28 and TRBJ1-4; D not certain. CDR3 length: 14 amino acids. The germline V and J ends were trimmed by 2 bases and 11 bases, with 15 bases remaining between them. CDR1 and CDR2 from the germline V gene are MDHEN and SYDVKM. CDR3 sequence reads: CASSLRSELGKLFF. The CDR3 coding sequence is TGTGCCAGCAGTTTAAGGTCAGAGTTGGGGAAACTGTTTTTT. Together with reference TRBV28 and TRBJ1-4, the CDR3 gives the full variable domain: DVKVTQSSRYLVKRTGEKVFLECVQDMDHENMFWYRQDPGLGLRLIYFSYDVKMKEKGDIPEGYSVSREKKERFSLILESASTNQTSMYLCASSLRSELGKLFFGSGTQLSVL.

In regard to this clonotype: Relative to the germline gene, one junction end is altered; a read error may explain this. The genes are TRBV20-1 and TRBJ1-2, with D hard to call. The CDR3 is 10 amino acids. Germline V lookup: CDR1 DFQATT, CDR2 SNEGSKA (reference sequence). In DNA form, the CDR3 reads TGCAGTGCGACCGATTACCGGGCCCTCTTC. As protein: CSATDYRALF.

This clonotype has a handful of counts. This chain uses TRBV7-6 with TRBJ1-2; D is unresolved. The V end lost 4 bases, the J end lost 8 bases, and 14 bases lay between the germline ends. The V gene's germline CDR1 is SGHVS and CDR2 FNYEAQ. The CDR3 has 13 residues. CDR3 DNA sequence: TGTGCCAGCAGCTCCCCTAGTGGAATCGGCTACACCTTC. It codes for CASSSPSGIGYTF.

This clonotype was recorded a few times. V is TRBV7-2 and J is TRBJ2-1, with 8 bases matching TRBD1. The germline CDR1 and CDR2 sequences are SGHTA and FQGNSA. This CDR3 spans 14 amino acids. The V segment lost 4 bases and the J segment 7 bases; nucleotides outside the gene matches: 6. CDR3 amino acids: CASSSGQAGNEQFF. In DNA, the CDR3 is TGTGCCAGCAGCTCGGGACAGGCTGGGAATGAGCAGTTCTTC.